The next 12 T cell receptor beta chains were all read from a single sample in a study of low-dose radiotherapy and immunotherapy resistance in tumors. Specified time point: before trial treatment. Both TCRalpha and TCRbeta chains were reverse transcribed with V-gene-specific primers. TCRs were amplified for 15 to 20 PCR cycles with a constant-region primer and V-primer adapter. TCRdb called the reads again in MiXCR, with one record for every CDR3 protein. Of about 64,000 distinct CDR3 sequences listed, about 30% are singletons. The specimen comprised PBMCs, sampled before treatment. The receptors derive from a male donor with rectosigmoid adenocarcinoma.

The sample holds many counts of this clonotype. V gene TRBV7-9 combines with J gene TRBJ2-2, with D possibly called TRBD1 or TRBD2 (5 bases each). This CDR3 region has 14 residues. Deletions cut 5 bases from V and 3 bases from J, with 10 bases between. Per the germline V gene, CDR1 is SEHNR and CDR2 is FQNEAQ (reference sequence). The CDR3, as DNA: TGTGCCAGCAGCCCTTGGGACGACACCGGGGAGCTGTTTTTT. As protein: CASSPWDDTGELFF.

This clonotype was detected ten times or more. The chain couples TRBV7-2 to TRBJ2-7, with 10 bases identical to TRBD2. CDR1 is SGHTA and CDR2 is FQGNSA in the germline V gene. V was pared by 5 bases and J by 3 bases, with 10 bases of the junction left unmatched. CDR3 length: 16 amino acids. This chain's CDR3 is CASSPGSGRAFYEQYF. The CDR3 DNA reads TGTGCCAGCAGCCCAGGAAGCGGGAGGGCGTTCTACGAGCAGTACTTC. Combining the CDR3 with reference TRBV7-2 and TRBJ2-7 gives the whole variable domain GAGVSQSPSNKVTEKGKDVELRCDPISGHTALYWYRQSLGQGLEFLIYFQGNSAPDKSGLPSDRFSAERTGGSVSTLTIQRTQQEDSAVYLCASSPGSGRAFYEQYFGPGTRLTVT.

Many counts were recorded for this clonotype. This chain uses TRBV20-1 with TRBJ1-6, with D possibly being TRBD1 (5 bases). V lost 6 bases, J lost 6 bases, and 15 bases lay in between. CDR3 size: 14 residues. CDR1 DFQATT and CDR2 SNEGSKA come from the germline V gene (reference sequence). CDR3 DNA sequence: TGCAGTGCCCTGGTGCGGGGGACTAATTCACCCCTCCACTTT. Amino acids: CSALVRGTNSPLHF.

This clonotype showed up many times. This chain uses TRBV7-3 with TRBJ2-1, with TRBD2 matching over 16 bases. The germline V gene has CDR1 SGHTA and CDR2 FQGTGA. This CDR3 comprises 20 residues. The junction had 15 bases not matched to a gene; V was cut back by 1 base and J by 9 bases. The CDR3 region has the DNA TGTGCCAGCAGCTTAATGGGGACTAGCGGGAGGGCCTTCACAATGGGTGAGCAGTTCTTC. It is translated as CASSLMGTSGRAFTMGEQFF.

This clonotype was detected ten times or more. The chain uses TRBV6-6 and TRBJ2-7, with 8 bases lining up with TRBD2. Germline V gene sequence: CDR1 MNHNY, CDR2 SVGAGI (reference sequence). This CDR3 has 15 amino acids. V trimming: 6 bases; J trimming: 0 bases; junction bases outside the gene matches: 7. CDR3 coding DNA: TGTGCCAGCAGAAAGGATACTAGCGGCTCCTACGAGCAGTACTTC. This encodes CASRKDTSGSYEQYF.

This chain joins TRBV9 and TRBJ2-1; 9 nucleotides align to TRBD2. The germline V gene encodes CDR1 SGDLS and CDR2 YYNGEE. This CDR3 contains 14 residues. J gave up 8 bases and V 4 bases, and 7 bases lay outside the gene matches. The CDR3: CASSLSGGSDEQFF. The DNA of the CDR3 is TGTGCCAGCAGCTTAAGCGGGGGGAGCGATGAGCAGTTCTTC.

The V and J genes are TRBV11-2 and TRBJ2-1, with 8 positions matching TRBD2. CDR1 SGHAT and CDR2 FQNNGV come from the germline V gene. V trimming: 1 base; J trimming: 7 bases; junction bases outside the gene matches: 6. The CDR3 is made up of 15 amino acids. The CDR3 DNA reads TGTGCCAGCAGCTTAGGGACGGGAGGGTATAATGAGCAGTTCTTC. It yields the protein CASSLGTGGYNEQFF.

In its sample, this clonotype was seen many times. The chain links TRBV12-3 or TRBV12-4 to TRBJ2-4; D assignment may be TRBD1 or TRBD2 (5 bases each). CDR3 length: 17 amino acids. Deletions cut 3 bases from V and 0 bases from J, with 15 bases between. The CDR3 sequence: CASSLRGGLLAKNIQYF. The CDR3, as DNA: TGTGCCAGCAGTTTGCGTGGGGGATTACTAGCCAAAAACATTCAGTACTTC.

This clonotype came up many times. The chain employs TRBV7-9 and TRBJ2-1, with 7 nucleotides matching TRBD2. Trimming at V came to 4 bases and at J to 0 bases, leaving 6 bases not matched to a gene. CDR1 and CDR2 from the germline V gene are SEHNR and FQNEAQ (reference sequence). CDR3 length: 16 amino acids. The chain's CDR3 is CASSSTRTSSYNEQFF. CDR3 in DNA: TGTGCCAGCAGCTCCACTCGGACTAGCTCCTACAATGAGCAGTTCTTC.

A word on this clonotype: It is unclear where the CDR3 begins or ends on the DNA, so no DNA is shown, and the CDR3 is as TCRdb lists it. This chain uses TRBV2 with TRBJ2-7; the table's D call of TRBD2 was not tested on the DNA. Germline V gene lookup returns CDR1 SNHLY and CDR2 FYNNEI. Ends included, the CDR3 has 24 residues. Here the CDR3 reads CASTNQTSMYLCASRTSGATTQYF.

This chain joins TRBV9 and TRBJ2-1; 9 bases are shared with TRBD1. V gave up 3 bases and J gave up 4 bases; unmatched junction bases: 2. The CDR3 sequence is 14 residues long. Germline V gives CDR1 SGDLS, CDR2 YYNGEE. CDR3 coding DNA: TGTGCCAGCAGCGAGGACAGGGGTTACAATGAGCAGTTCTTC. The encoded protein is CASSEDRGYNEQFF.

This clonotype came up many times. J is TRBJ2-7 and V is TRBV4-1; 8 nucleotides agree with TRBD1. CDR3 length: 16 residues. V lost 1 base and J lost 0; bases outside the gene matches: 5. CDR1 is MGHRA, CDR2 YSYEKL, per germline. CDR3 in DNA: TGCGCCAGCAGCCAAGCTGCGCAGGGGGCCTCCTACGAGCAGTACTTC. Its translation: CASSQAAQGASYEQYF.